What follows describes a single T cell receptor beta chain. The method was immunoSEQ multiplex PCR; TCRdb's version includes in-frame clones alone and lacks a portion of them. The sample records around 50,000 clones, 90% to 95% being singletons. V was clipped by 5 bases and J by 1 base, with 11 bases between them. This CDR3 spans 14 amino acids. The germline gives CDR1 LNHDA, CDR2 SQIVND (reference sequence). This entry belongs to a study of T cell changes during pregnancy in multiple sclerosis. The sequence derives from a female donor with multiple sclerosis, enrolled in a pregnancy study. This chain links TRBV19 with TRBJ1-1; D gene unclear. The starting material was CD8+ T cells from peripheral blood mononuclear cells, obtained in the first trimester of pregnancy. In DNA form, the CDR3 reads TGTGCCAGTAGTCCCGGTGATCCGAACACTGAAGCTTTCTTT. Protein sequence: CASSPGDPNTEAFF.